One and the same sample provided the 8 T cell receptor beta chains below, sequenced in a study of shared clonotypes between healthy human individuals. Measured with immunoSEQ multiplex PCR; TCRdb has only the in-frame clones, and not every one. The sample records about 1.5 million clones, around 98% being singletons. Sample: naive CD4+ T cells sorted from blood. Subset: CD45RA+ positively selected. The receptors were sampled from a man aged 25-45 years in good health.

The V call is TRBV11-2, the J call TRBJ1-5, with unresolved D. The V gene's germline CDR1 is SGHAT and CDR2 FQNNGV. This CDR3 has 11 residues. Trimming took off 3 bases at V and 9 bases at J, with 6 bases between the two ends. The CDR3 reads CASSFRGPQHF. The CDR3 nucleotides read TGTGCCAGCAGCTTTCGGGGGCCCCAGCATTTT.

The rearrangement joins TRBV10-1 to TRBJ2-3; 10 bases map to TRBD2. This CDR3 spans 15 amino acids. J was trimmed by 4 bases and V by 2 bases; bases with no gene match: 3. CDR1 is WNHNN and CDR2 is SYGVQD in the germline V gene (reference sequence). Here the CDR3 DNA reads TGCGCCAGCAGTGAGATAAGCGGGAGGGCAGATACGCAGTATTTT. Protein: CASSEISGRADTQYF.

The rearrangement uses TRBV28 and TRBJ2-1; TRBD2 agrees at 14 bases. V lost 7 bases and J lost 12; bases outside the gene matches: 8. The germline gives CDR1 MDHEN, CDR2 SYDVKM. CDR3 length: 14 amino acids. In DNA, the CDR3 is TGTGCCAGCACCCCGGGACTAGCGGGAGCCTTGCAGTTCTTC. It is translated as CASTPGLAGALQFF.

This chain connects TRBV6-1 to TRBJ1-5; 8 bases are a match to TRBD1. CDR1 MNHNS and CDR2 SASEGT come from the germline V gene. J lost 0 bases, V lost 4 bases, and 11 bases had no gene match. The CDR3 spans 18 residues. This chain's CDR3 is CASSGRDRPPYSNQPQHF. CDR3 nucleotides: TGTGCCAGCAGTGGCCGGGACAGGCCACCCTATAGCAATCAGCCCCAGCATTTT.

The CDR3 here is CASSSQTGTVTDTQYF. CDR3 bases: TGTGCCAGCAGTTCACAAACCGGGACAGTCACAGATACGCAGTATTTT. The gene calls are TRBV27 and TRBJ2-3; the match to TRBD1 covers 7 bases. Losses at the gene ends were 4 bases for V and 2 bases for J; bases not matched to a gene: 9. The CDR3 spans 16 residues. Germline CDR1 and CDR2: MNHEY and SMNVEV (reference sequence).

The V and J genes are TRBV7-2 and TRBJ2-4, with 10 bases identical to TRBD1. The V segment lost 1 base and the J segment 7 bases; nucleotides outside the gene matches: 7. In germline, CDR1 is SGHTA, CDR2 FQGNSA. The CDR3 covers 16 residues. As DNA, the CDR3 is TGTGCCAGCAGCTTAGTCCGGGACAGGGGTGCGAACATTCAGTACTTC. Its protein product is CASSLVRDRGANIQYF.

The gene calls are TRBV28 and TRBJ2-3; no firm D call. The CDR3 sequence is 15 residues long. The germline gives CDR1 MDHEN, CDR2 SYDVKM. Trimming stripped 0 bases from V and 0 bases from J, with 7 bases between. CDR3 in amino acids: CASSLWKESTDTQYF. The CDR3 DNA sequence: TGTGCCAGCAGTTTATGGAAGGAAAGCACAGATACGCAGTATTTT.

This chain joins TRBV4-1 and TRBJ2-1; 9 positions agree with TRBD1. There are 17 residues in the CDR3. The ends lost 1 base at V and 1 base at J; junction bases unmatched: 5. Germline V gene sequence: CDR1 MGHRA, CDR2 YSYEKL. The CDR3 DNA sequence: TGCGCCAGCAGCCAAGTTGGGACAGGGCAATCCTACAATGAGCAGTTCTTC. Translating gives CASSQVGTGQSYNEQFF.